This is a list of T cell receptor beta chains from one sample in a study of identical twins. TCRdb re-called the 5' RACE reads through MiXCR, storing one row per CDR3 protein. The table shows 600,000 to 700,000 distinct CDR3 sequences, with 21% occurring only once. These same data were also listed under a study on T cells expressing NK-cell markers.

The sequenced material came from PBMCs. These receptors were collected from a woman between 18 and 29 years old in good health. The CDR3 runs from the conserved cysteine through the conserved F or W. The D gene is left open where the match is weak. Only some rows state a clone size, as once, few, many or a class for expanded clones.

J,V,size,D,CDR3,DNA
TRBJ2-7,TRBV6-5,NA,TRBD2,CASSYDGTSVFYEQYF,TGTGCCAGCAGTTACGACGGGACTAGCGTATTCTACGAGCAGTACTTC
TRBJ2-7,TRBV5-6,NA,NA,CASSLVGTNTYEQYF,TGTGCCAGCAGCTTGGTTGGGACAAATACCTACGAGCAGTACTTC
TRBJ1-5,TRBV20-1,few,NA,CSAPHGSSGGNQPQHF,TGCAGTGCTCCTCATGGATCTTCAGGGGGCAATCAGCCCCAGCATTTT
TRBJ2-1,TRBV30,NA,NA,CAWSGAFYNEQFF,TGTGCATGGAGTGGGGCCTTTTACAATGAGCAGTTCTTC
TRBJ2-1,TRBV12-5,few,NA,CASAEYGYNEQFF,TGTGCTTCGGCCGAATACGGGTACAATGAGCAGTTCTTC
TRBJ2-5,TRBV28,NA,TRBD1,CASSPGQGSWETQYF,TGTGCCAGCAGTCCCGGACAGGGAAGTTGGGAGACCCAGTACTTC
TRBJ2-1,TRBV20-1,many,NA,CSARTGSYNEQFF,TGCAGTGCACGGACTGGCTCCTACAATGAGCAGTTCTTC
TRBJ2-5,TRBV12-3/TRBV12-4,NA,TRBD2,CASTLAGGGETQYF,TGTGCCAGCACCTTAGCGGGAGGGGGGGAGACCCAGTACTTC
TRBJ1-2,TRBV12-3/TRBV12-4,NA,NA,CASSWGDSGYTF,TGTGCCAGCAGTTGGGGCGACTCGGGCTACACCTTC
TRBJ1-1,TRBV15,NA,NA,CATSYGQNTEAFF,TGTGCCACCAGCTACGGACAGAACACTGAAGCTTTCTTT
TRBJ1-1,TRBV15,few,NA,CATSADMDTEAFF,TGTGCCACCAGCGCCGACATGGACACTGAAGCTTTCTTT
TRBJ2-3,TRBV7-2,many,NA,CASSLALGTDTQYF,TGTGCTAGCAGCTTAGCGCTCGGCACAGATACGCAGTATTTT
TRBJ1-4,TRBV10-1,many,NA,CARPRSPQSNEKLFF,TGCGCCAGGCCCCGGTCGCCCCAGTCTAATGAAAAACTGTTTTTT
TRBJ2-7,TRBV7-8,NA,TRBD1,CASTGTGLYEQYF,TGTGCCAGCACAGGGACAGGACTCTACGAGCAGTACTTC
TRBJ1-2,TRBV29-1,many,NA,CSGGVDYGYTF,TGCAGCGGGGGGGTAGACTATGGCTACACCTTC
TRBJ2-1,TRBV12-3/TRBV12-4,many,TRBD2,CASSFTVGDYRNEQFF,TGTGCCAGCAGTTTTACAGTCGGGGACTACCGCAATGAGCAGTTCTTC
TRBJ2-1,TRBV6-6,few,NA,CASKLPLYNEQFF,TGTGCCAGCAAACTACCCCTCTACAATGAGCAGTTCTTC
TRBJ1-1,TRBV5-1,few,TRBD1,CASSLAGQGGMNTEAFF,TGCGCCAGCAGCTTGGCCGGACAGGGGGGGATGAACACTGAAGCTTTCTTT
TRBJ2-2,TRBV12-3/TRBV12-4,many,NA,CASRKNTGELFF,TGTGCCAGCAGGAAGAACACCGGGGAGCTGTTTTTT
TRBJ2-1,TRBV7-2,few,TRBD2,CASSRGERLAGNEQFF,TGTGCCAGCAGCCGGGGGGAGCGACTAGCGGGCAATGAGCAGTTCTTC
TRBJ2-7,TRBV3-1,NA,NA,CASSGRVRDEQYF,TGTGCCAGCAGCGGCCGGGTAAGGGACGAGCAGTACTTC
TRBJ1-5,TRBV20-1,few,NA,CSAVGGNQPQHF,TGCAGTGCTGTAGGGGGCAATCAGCCCCAGCATTTT
TRBJ2-7,TRBV6-1,few,NA,CASRRTAADEQYF,TGTGCCAGCAGGCGGACGGCCGCCGACGAGCAGTACTTC
TRBJ2-5,TRBV12-3/TRBV12-4,few,TRBD2,CASSRSTSGGRAETQYF,TGTGCCAGCAGTCGATCTACTAGCGGGGGTAGGGCAGAGACCCAGTACTTC
TRBJ1-5,TRBV12-3/TRBV12-4,NA,NA,CASSLTIRNQPQHF,TGTGCCAGCAGTCTGACAATTCGAAATCAGCCCCAGCATTTT
TRBJ2-1,TRBV27,NA,TRBD2,CASSIHGGGYNEQFF,TGTGCCAGCTCCATTCACGGGGGGGGCTACAATGAGCAGTTCTTC
TRBJ1-1,TRBV6-5,few,NA,CASSYDSLNTEAFF,TGTGCCAGCAGTTACGACAGTTTGAACACTGAAGCTTTCTTT
TRBJ2-5,TRBV3-1,many,NA,CASSHYGTIEETQYF,TGTGCCAGCAGCCACTACGGGACGATCGAGGAGACCCAGTACTTC
TRBJ2-1,TRBV5-6,few,TRBD2,CASTPEGREVQFF,TGTGCCAGCACCCCTGAAGGGCGGGAGGTTCAGTTCTTC
TRBJ1-4,TRBV29-1,NA,NA,CSVDGEGQEKLFF,TGCAGCGTTGATGGTGAAGGGCAGGAAAAACTGTTTTTT
TRBJ2-2,TRBV11-3,NA,TRBD1,CASRRGRDRGIGELFF,TGTGCCAGCAGGCGAGGAAGGGACAGGGGGATCGGGGAGCTGTTTTTT
TRBJ2-3,TRBV7-2,few,TRBD2,CASSARLAPDTQYF,TGTGCCAGCAGCGCCCGACTAGCTCCAGATACGCAGTATTTT
TRBJ1-2,TRBV12-3/TRBV12-4,few,TRBD1,CASDDRVGNYGYTF,TGTGCCAGCGACGACAGGGTTGGGAACTATGGCTACACCTTC
TRBJ2-3,TRBV5-1,NA,TRBD1,CASSLAGQGGQDTQYF,TGCGCCAGCAGCTTGGCGGGACAGGGAGGACAGGATACGCAGTATTTT
TRBJ2-1,TRBV20-1,NA,TRBD2,CSASPPSGGYYNEQFF,TGCAGTGCTAGCCCCCCTAGCGGGGGATACTACAATGAGCAGTTCTTC
TRBJ2-5,TRBV12-3/TRBV12-4,NA,TRBD2,CASSWSGGQGGPDPRETQYF,TGTGCCAGCAGTTGGAGCGGGGGGCAGGGCGGCCCAGACCCTCGGGAGACCCAGTACTTC
TRBJ2-7,TRBV7-9,few,TRBD1,CASSLRGQGDNEQYF,TGTGCCAGCAGCTTAAGGGGACAGGGGGACAACGAGCAGTACTTC
TRBJ1-5,TRBV12-3/TRBV12-4,few,NA,CASSPGEYDQPQHF,TGTGCCAGCAGCCCGGGGGAGTACGATCAGCCCCAGCATTTT
TRBJ2-7,TRBV10-3,NA,NA,CAISMTRLYEQYF,TGTGCCATCAGTATGACTAGACTCTACGAGCAGTACTTC
TRBJ1-1,TRBV7-9,few,NA,CASSYPPSGTEAFF,TGTGCCAGCAGCTATCCCCCTTCCGGCACTGAAGCTTTCTTT
TRBJ2-1,TRBV20-1,NA,TRBD2,CSASLGGRRDEQFF,TGCAGTGCTAGTTTGGGCGGGAGGAGGGATGAGCAGTTCTTC
TRBJ2-7,TRBV24-1,few,NA,CATSDPLTYEQYF,TGTGCCACCAGTGATCCCCTAACCTACGAGCAGTACTTC